Listed below are T cell receptor beta chains from one sample, sequenced in a study of blood T cell repertoires in COVID-19. Only in-frame clones appear in the TCRdb table, and some are missing; sequencing was by immunoSEQ multiplex PCR. The table lists approximately 210,000 clones, approximately 89% of them singletons. Input material: peripheral blood. The receptors were sampled from a woman aged 40 to 55 with acute or convalescent COVID-19. The CDR3 runs from the conserved cysteine through the conserved F or W. Fields, in order: clone size, J gene, V gene, D gene, CDR3 DNA, CDR3 protein. A D gene is named only where the DNA matches it firmly. Part of the rows lack a size; the others show once, few, many or a class for expanded clones.

size: few; J: TRBJ1-1; V: TRBV14; D: TRBD1; DNA: TGTGCCAGCAGCCAAGGGCCAAAAAGGACAGGGTTACGGTGGGCTGAAGCTTTCTTT; CDR3: CASSQGPKRTGLRWAEAFF
size: -; J: TRBJ1-1; V: TRBV15; D: TRBD1; DNA: TGTGCCACCAGCAGAGGGACAGGGGGGAACACTGAAGCTTTCTTT; CDR3: CATSRGTGGNTEAFF
size: -; J: TRBJ2-2; V: TRBV4-2; D: -; DNA: TGTGCCAGCAGCCAAGTAGGCAGGGTAGTAGGGGAGCTGTTTTTT; CDR3: CASSQVGRVVGELFF
size: -; J: TRBJ1-5; V: TRBV30; D: -; DNA: TGTGCCTGGAGTCAACAGGGTAATCAGCCCCAGCATTTT; CDR3: CAWSQQGNQPQHF
size: -; J: TRBJ1-2; V: TRBV11-2; D: TRBD1; DNA: TGTGCCAGCAGCCCGGGACAGGGGAGCTATGGCTACACCTTC; CDR3: CASSPGQGSYGYTF
size: -; J: TRBJ2-3; V: TRBV19; D: -; DNA: TGTGCCAGTAGTCCTTTACAGGGGGGGGCAGATACGCAGTATTTT; CDR3: CASSPLQGGADTQYF
size: few; J: TRBJ1-1; V: TRBV19; D: TRBD1; DNA: TGTGCCAGTTGGACAGGGAATGAAGCTTTCTTT; CDR3: CASWTGNEAFF
size: -; J: TRBJ1-1; V: TRBV7-9; D: -; DNA: TGTGCCAGCATCGGGATTGGAAACGCTGAAGCTTTCTTT; CDR3: CASIGIGNAEAFF
size: -; J: TRBJ2-3; V: TRBV3-1/TRBV3-2; D: -; DNA: TGTGCCAGCAGCCATGGGGGGGATACGCAGTATTTT; CDR3: CASSHGGDTQYF
size: -; J: TRBJ2-5; V: TRBV21-1; D: -; DNA: TGTGCCAGCAGAAACAGGGTCGGCCAGTACTTC; CDR3: CASRNRVGQYF
size: few; J: TRBJ1-2; V: TRBV7-2; D: -; DNA: TGTGCCAGCAGCTTACGCAGGGGCTATGGCTACACCTTC; CDR3: CASSLRRGYGYTF
size: -; J: TRBJ2-3; V: TRBV3-1/TRBV3-2; D: -; DNA: TGTGCCAGCAGCCTGAACCTTGGGGCGGACACAGATACGCAGTATTTT; CDR3: CASSLNLGADTDTQYF
size: -; J: TRBJ1-6; V: TRBV5-1; D: TRBD1; DNA: TGCGCCAGCAGCTCTACAGGGGACCACTCCTATAATTCACCCCTCCACTTT; CDR3: CASSSTGDHSYNSPLHF
size: -; J: TRBJ2-1; V: TRBV9; D: -; DNA: TGTGCCAGCAGCGTAGTGGGGCGGGGAAGCTCCTACAATGAGCAGTTCTTC; CDR3: CASSVVGRGSSYNEQFF
size: -; J: TRBJ2-1; V: TRBV6-5; D: -; DNA: TGTGCCAGCAGTTACTCTGGCAGGGTGGAACACAATAGGCAGTTCTTC; CDR3: CASSYSGRVEHNRQFF
size: -; J: TRBJ2-3; V: TRBV4-1; D: TRBD2; DNA: TGCGCCAGCAGCTCCGGGACTAACACAGATACGCAGTATTTT; CDR3: CASSSGTNTDTQYF
size: -; J: TRBJ2-3; V: TRBV19; D: -; DNA: TGTGCCAGTAGTAACCACGATGGCGGGTTCGGAGATACGCAGTATTTT; CDR3: CASSNHDGGFGDTQYF
size: -; J: TRBJ2-3; V: TRBV5-8; D: TRBD2; DNA: TGTGCCAGCAGCCGCGGGACTAGCGGGGCCACAGATACGCAGTATTTT; CDR3: CASSRGTSGATDTQYF
size: -; J: TRBJ1-1; V: TRBV7-9; D: -; DNA: TGTGCCAGCAGCTTGGTGGGGCTGGACACTGAAGCTTTCTTT; CDR3: CASSLVGLDTEAFF
size: -; J: TRBJ2-2; V: TRBV12-3/TRBV12-4; D: -; DNA: TGTGCCAGCAGTTCACTAGCCTCGGGGGAGCTGTTTTTT; CDR3: CASSSLASGELFF
size: -; J: TRBJ1-1; V: TRBV10-3; D: -; DNA: TGTGCCATCAGTGCCGGGAGGACTGAAGCTTTCTTT; CDR3: CAISAGRTEAFF
size: -; J: TRBJ2-5; V: TRBV18; D: TRBD1; DNA: TGTGCCAGCTCACCCGAACTAGGGGACAGAGAGACCCAGTACTTC; CDR3: CASSPELGDRETQYF
size: -; J: TRBJ1-2; V: TRBV6-6; D: -; DNA: TGTGCCAGCAGTTACGAAATGTCTAGTAACTATGGCTACACCTTC; CDR3: CASSYEMSSNYGYTF
size: -; J: TRBJ2-5; V: TRBV12-3/TRBV12-4; D: TRBD2; DNA: TGTGCCAGCAGGGGGGGAGGGGAGACCCAGTACTTC; CDR3: CASRGGGETQYF
size: -; J: TRBJ1-5; V: TRBV2; D: TRBD1; DNA: TGTGCCAGCAGTGAACGACAGGGGATGAGGCCCCAGCATTTT; CDR3: CASSERQGMRPQHF
size: -; J: TRBJ1-2; V: TRBV2; D: -; DNA: TGTGCCAGCAGTGGAGGCAGTTTCTATGGCTACACCTTC; CDR3: CASSGGSFYGYTF
size: -; J: TRBJ1-2; V: TRBV18; D: -; DNA: TGTGCCAGCTCACCGGACTTATCCGGCTACACCTTC; CDR3: CASSPDLSGYTF
size: -; J: TRBJ1-1; V: TRBV5-1; D: -; DNA: TGCGCCAGCAGCTTATCGGACAGTTTGGACACTGAAGCTTTCTTT; CDR3: CASSLSDSLDTEAFF
size: -; J: TRBJ2-5; V: TRBV5-1; D: TRBD1; DNA: TGCGCCAGCAGCCTCCGGGACAGGGGGCAAGAGACCCAGTACTTC; CDR3: CASSLRDRGQETQYF
size: -; J: TRBJ2-3; V: TRBV7-6; D: TRBD2; DNA: TGTGCCAGCAGCTTCGCAGCGGGGACCAACCGAGATACGCAGTATTTT; CDR3: CASSFAAGTNRDTQYF
size: -; J: TRBJ2-3; V: TRBV11-2; D: TRBD2; DNA: TGTGCCAGCAGCTCGCTAGCGGGGGGGCCTCATACGCAGTATTTT; CDR3: CASSSLAGGPHTQYF
size: few; J: TRBJ1-1; V: TRBV19; D: -; DNA: TGTGCCAGTACCAACAGGAAAACACGCGAAGCTTTCTTT; CDR3: CASTNRKTREAFF
size: -; J: TRBJ2-3; V: TRBV9; D: TRBD2; DNA: TGTGCCAGCAGCGAAAGCGGGGGGAGCACAGATACGCAGTATTTT; CDR3: CASSESGGSTDTQYF
size: once; J: TRBJ1-1; V: TRBV12-3/TRBV12-4; D: -; DNA: TGTGCCAGCAGGCCCGGAGGGACTGAAGCTTTCTTT; CDR3: CASRPGGTEAFF
size: -; J: TRBJ2-1; V: TRBV3-1/TRBV3-2; D: TRBD2; DNA: TGTGCCAGCAGCCAAGGGAGCGGGGGCAATGAGCAGTTCTTC; CDR3: CASSQGSGGNEQFF
size: -; J: TRBJ1-2; V: TRBV6-6; D: -; DNA: TGTGCCAGCAGTTACGGCCAGACTCCTAACTATGGCTACACCTTC; CDR3: CASSYGQTPNYGYTF
size: once; J: TRBJ1-1; V: TRBV13; D: TRBD1; DNA: TGTGCCAGCACCCAGACAGGGGGCGAAGCTTTCTTT; CDR3: CASTQTGGEAFF
size: once; J: TRBJ2-1; V: TRBV18; D: TRBD1; DNA: TGTGCCAGCTCACCGGGACAGAGTTACAATGAGCAGTTCTTC; CDR3: CASSPGQSYNEQFF
size: -; J: TRBJ1-2; V: TRBV19; D: -; DNA: TGTGCCAGTAGCTCTCCAGGTAGAGGCTACACCTTC; CDR3: CASSSPGRGYTF
size: -; J: TRBJ1-4; V: TRBV18; D: -; DNA: TGTGCCAGCTCACGAGTAGGGGGTAGTTCGACTAATGAAAAACTGTTTTTT; CDR3: CASSRVGGSSTNEKLFF
size: once; J: TRBJ1-6; V: TRBV11-2; D: -; DNA: TGTGCCAGCAGCTTGAGAGGCTTTAATTCACCCCTCCACTTT; CDR3: CASSLRGFNSPLHF
size: -; J: TRBJ1-1; V: TRBV24-1; D: -; DNA: TGTGCCACCAGTGATTGGTGGGGCCATGAAGCTTTCTTT; CDR3: CATSDWWGHEAFF
size: -; J: TRBJ2-5; V: TRBV24-1; D: TRBD2; DNA: TGTGCCACTAGTCTCGATAGCGGGGGGCTGGAGACCCAGTACTTC; CDR3: CATSLDSGGLETQYF